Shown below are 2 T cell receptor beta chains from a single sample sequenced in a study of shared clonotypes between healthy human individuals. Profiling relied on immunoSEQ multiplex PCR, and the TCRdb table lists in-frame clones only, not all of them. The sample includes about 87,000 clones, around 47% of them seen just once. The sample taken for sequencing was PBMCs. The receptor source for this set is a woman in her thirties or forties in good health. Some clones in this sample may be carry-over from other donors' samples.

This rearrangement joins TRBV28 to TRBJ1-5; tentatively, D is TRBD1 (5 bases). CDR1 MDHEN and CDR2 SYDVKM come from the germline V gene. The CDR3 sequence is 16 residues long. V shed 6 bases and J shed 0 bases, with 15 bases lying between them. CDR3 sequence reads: CASSESGRYSNQPQHF. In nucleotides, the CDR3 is TGTGCCAGCAGCGAATCAGGGAGATATAGCAATCAGCCCCAGCATTTT.

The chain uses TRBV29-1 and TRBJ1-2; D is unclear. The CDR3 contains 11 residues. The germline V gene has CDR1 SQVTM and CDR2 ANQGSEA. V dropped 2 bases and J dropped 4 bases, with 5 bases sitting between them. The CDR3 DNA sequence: TGCAGCGTTGAAAGCCGCTATGGCTACACCTTC. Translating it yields CSVESRYGYTF.